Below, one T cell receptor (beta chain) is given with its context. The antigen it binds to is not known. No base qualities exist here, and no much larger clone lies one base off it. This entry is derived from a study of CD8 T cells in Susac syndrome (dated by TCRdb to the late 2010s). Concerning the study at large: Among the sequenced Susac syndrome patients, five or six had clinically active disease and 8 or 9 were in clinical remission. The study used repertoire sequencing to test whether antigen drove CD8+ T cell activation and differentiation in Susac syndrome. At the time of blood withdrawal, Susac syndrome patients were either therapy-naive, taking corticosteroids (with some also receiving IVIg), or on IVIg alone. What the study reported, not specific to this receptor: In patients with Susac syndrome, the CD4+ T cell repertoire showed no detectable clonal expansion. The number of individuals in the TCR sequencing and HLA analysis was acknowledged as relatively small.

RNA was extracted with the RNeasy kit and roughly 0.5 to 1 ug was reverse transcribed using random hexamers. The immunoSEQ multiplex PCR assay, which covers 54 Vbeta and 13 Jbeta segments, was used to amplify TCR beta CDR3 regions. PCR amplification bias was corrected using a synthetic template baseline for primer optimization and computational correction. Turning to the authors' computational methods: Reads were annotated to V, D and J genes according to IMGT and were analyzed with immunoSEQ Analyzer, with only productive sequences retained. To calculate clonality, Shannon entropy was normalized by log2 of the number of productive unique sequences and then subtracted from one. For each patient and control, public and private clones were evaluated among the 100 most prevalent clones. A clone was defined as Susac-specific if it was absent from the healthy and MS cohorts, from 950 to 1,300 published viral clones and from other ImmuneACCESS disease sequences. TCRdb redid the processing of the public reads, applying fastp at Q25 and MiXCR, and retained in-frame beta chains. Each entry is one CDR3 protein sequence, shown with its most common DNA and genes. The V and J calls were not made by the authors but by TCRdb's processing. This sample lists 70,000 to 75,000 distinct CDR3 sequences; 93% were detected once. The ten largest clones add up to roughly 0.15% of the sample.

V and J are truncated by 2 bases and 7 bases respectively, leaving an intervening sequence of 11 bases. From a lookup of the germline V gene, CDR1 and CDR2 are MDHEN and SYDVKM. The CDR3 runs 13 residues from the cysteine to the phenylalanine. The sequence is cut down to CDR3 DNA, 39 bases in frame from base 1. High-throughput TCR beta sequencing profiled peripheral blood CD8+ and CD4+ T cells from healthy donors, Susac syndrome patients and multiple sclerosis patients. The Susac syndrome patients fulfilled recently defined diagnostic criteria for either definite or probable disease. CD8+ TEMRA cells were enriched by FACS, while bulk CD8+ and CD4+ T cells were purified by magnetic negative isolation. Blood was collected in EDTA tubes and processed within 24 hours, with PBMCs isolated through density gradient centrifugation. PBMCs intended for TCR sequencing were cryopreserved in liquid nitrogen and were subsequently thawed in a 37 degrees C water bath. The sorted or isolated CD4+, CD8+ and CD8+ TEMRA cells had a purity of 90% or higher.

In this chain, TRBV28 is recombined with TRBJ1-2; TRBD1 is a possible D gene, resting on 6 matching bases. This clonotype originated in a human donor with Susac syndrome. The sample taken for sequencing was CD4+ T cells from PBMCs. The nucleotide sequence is TGTGCCAGCAGTTTAACAGGGAAATTTGGCTACACCTTC. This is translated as CASSLTGKFGYTF.